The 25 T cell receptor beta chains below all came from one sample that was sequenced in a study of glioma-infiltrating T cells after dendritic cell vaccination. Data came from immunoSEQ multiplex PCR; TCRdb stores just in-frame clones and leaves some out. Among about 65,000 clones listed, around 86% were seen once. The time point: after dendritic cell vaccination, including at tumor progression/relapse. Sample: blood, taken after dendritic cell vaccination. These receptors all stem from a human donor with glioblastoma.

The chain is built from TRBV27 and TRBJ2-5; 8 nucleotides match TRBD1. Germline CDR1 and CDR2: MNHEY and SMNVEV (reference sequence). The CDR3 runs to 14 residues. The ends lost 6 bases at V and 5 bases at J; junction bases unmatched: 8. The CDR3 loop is CASSFRGPGETQYF. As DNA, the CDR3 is TGTGCCAGCAGCTTCAGGGGGCCTGGCGAGACCCAGTACTTC.

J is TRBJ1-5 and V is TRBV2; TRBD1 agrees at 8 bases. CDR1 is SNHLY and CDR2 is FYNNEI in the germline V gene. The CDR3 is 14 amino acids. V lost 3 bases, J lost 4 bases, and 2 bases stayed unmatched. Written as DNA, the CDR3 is TGTGCCAGCAGTGAGAGGACAGGGAATCAGCCCCAGCATTTT. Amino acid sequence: CASSERTGNQPQHF. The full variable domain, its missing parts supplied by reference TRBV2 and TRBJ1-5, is EPEVTQTPSHQVTQMGQEVILRCVPISNHLYFYWYRQILGQKVEFLVSFYNNEISEKSEIFDDQFSVERPDGSNFTLKIRSTKLEDSAMYFCASSERTGNQPQHFGDGTRLSIL.

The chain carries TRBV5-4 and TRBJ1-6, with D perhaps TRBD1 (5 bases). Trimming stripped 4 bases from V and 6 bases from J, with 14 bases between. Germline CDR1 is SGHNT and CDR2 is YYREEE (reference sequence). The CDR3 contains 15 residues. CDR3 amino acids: CASSPRGEGNSPLHF. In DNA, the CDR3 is TGTGCCAGCAGCCCCCGGGGGGAGGGTAATTCACCCCTCCACTTT.

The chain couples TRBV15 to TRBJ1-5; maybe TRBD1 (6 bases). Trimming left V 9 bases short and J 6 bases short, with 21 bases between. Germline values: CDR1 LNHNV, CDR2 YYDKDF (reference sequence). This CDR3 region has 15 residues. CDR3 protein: CATGGGLDSGQPQHF. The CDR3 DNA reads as TGTGCCACTGGGGGGGGGCTTGATTCGGGTCAGCCCCAGCATTTT. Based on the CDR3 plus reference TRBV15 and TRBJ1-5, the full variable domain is DAMVIQNPRYQVTQFGKPVTLSCSQTLNHNVMYWYQQKSSQAPKLLFHYYDKDFNNEADTPDNFQSRRPNTSFCFLDIRSPGLGDTAMYLCATGGGLDSGQPQHFGDGTRLSIL.

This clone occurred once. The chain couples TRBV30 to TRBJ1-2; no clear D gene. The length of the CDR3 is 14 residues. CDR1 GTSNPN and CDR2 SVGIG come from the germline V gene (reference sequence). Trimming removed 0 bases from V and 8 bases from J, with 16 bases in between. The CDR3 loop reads CAWSVRNEGGGYTF. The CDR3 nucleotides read TGTGCCTGGAGTGTACGTAACGAGGGAGGAGGCTACACCTTC.

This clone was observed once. CDR3 DNA sequence: TGTGCCAGCTCACCACTGGGACTTGCGGGCACCTACGAGCAGTACTTC. This gives the protein CASSPLGLAGTYEQYF. The chain is built from TRBV18 and TRBJ2-5, with D perhaps TRBD2 (6 bases). The J call is uncertain, as TRBJ2-7 better fits the DNA end. CDR1 and CDR2 (germline): KGHSH, LQKENI. This CDR3 has 16 amino acids.

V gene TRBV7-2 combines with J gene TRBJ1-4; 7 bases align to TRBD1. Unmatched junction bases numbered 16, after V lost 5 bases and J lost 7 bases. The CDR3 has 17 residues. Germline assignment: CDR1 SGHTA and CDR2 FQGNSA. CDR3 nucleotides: TGTGCCAGCAGCCTCTCCTCCGACAGGGTCCGGAGTGAAAAACTGTTTTTT. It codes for CASSLSSDRVRSEKLFF.

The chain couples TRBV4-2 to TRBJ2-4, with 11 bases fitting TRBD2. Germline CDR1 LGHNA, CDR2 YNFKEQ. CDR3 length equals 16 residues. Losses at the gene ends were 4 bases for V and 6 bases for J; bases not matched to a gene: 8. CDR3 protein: CASSPKAGTSGNIQYF. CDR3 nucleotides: TGTGCCAGCAGCCCCAAAGCGGGGACTAGCGGAAACATTCAGTACTTC.

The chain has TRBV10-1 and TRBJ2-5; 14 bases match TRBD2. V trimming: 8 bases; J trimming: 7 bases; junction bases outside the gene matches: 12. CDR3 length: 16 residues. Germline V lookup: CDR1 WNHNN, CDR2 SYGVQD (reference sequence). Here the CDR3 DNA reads TGCGCCAGCTCCCCGGGACTAGCGGGAGAGCTCGTGACCCAGTACTTC. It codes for CASSPGLAGELVTQYF.

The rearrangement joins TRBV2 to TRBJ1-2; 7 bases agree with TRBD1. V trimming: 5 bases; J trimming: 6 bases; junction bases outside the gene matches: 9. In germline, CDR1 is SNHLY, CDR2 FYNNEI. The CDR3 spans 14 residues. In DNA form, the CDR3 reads TGTGCCAGCAGTAACCGGGACAGAGCCAATGGCTACACCTTC. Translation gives CASSNRDRANGYTF.

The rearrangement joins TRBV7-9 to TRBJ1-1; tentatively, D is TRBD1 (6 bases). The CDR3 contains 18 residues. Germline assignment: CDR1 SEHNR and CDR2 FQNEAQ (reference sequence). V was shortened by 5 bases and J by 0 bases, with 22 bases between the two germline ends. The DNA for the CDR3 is TGTGCCAGCAGCCTAATACAGGGAACCAAAATTATGAACACTGAAGCTTTCTTT. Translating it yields CASSLIQGTKIMNTEAFF.

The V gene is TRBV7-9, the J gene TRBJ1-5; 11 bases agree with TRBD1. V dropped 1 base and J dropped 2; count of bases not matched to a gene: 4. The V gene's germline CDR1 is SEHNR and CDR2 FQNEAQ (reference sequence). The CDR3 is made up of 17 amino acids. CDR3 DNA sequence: TGTGCCAGCAGCTTAGGGACAGGGGGCAGAGGCAATCAGCCCCAGCATTTT. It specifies CASSLGTGGRGNQPQHF.

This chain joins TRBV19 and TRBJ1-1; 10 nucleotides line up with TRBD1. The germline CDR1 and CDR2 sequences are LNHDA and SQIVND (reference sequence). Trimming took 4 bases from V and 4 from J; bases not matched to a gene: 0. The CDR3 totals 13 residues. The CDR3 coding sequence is TGTGCCAGTAGTAGGGACAGGGGCACTGAAGCTTTCTTT. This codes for CASSRDRGTEAFF.

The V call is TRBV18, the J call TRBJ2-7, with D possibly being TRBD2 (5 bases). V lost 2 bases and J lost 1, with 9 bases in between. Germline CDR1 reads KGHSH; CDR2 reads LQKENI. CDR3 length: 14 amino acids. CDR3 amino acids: CASSPNGKSYEQYF. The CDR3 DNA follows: TGTGCCAGCTCACCAAACGGGAAGTCCTACGAGCAGTACTTC.

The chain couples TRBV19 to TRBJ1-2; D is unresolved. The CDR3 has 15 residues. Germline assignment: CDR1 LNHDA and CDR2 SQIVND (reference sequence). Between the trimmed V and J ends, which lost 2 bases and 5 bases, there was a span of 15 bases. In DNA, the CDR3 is TGTGCCAGTAGTATACCCCCCAGTTCATTGTATGGCTACACCTTC. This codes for CASSIPPSSLYGYTF.

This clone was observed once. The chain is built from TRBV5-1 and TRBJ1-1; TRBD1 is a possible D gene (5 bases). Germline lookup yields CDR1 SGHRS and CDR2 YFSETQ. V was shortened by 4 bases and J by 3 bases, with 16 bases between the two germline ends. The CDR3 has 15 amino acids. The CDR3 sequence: CASSDRAGSDTEAFF. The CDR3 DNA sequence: TGCGCCAGCAGCGACAGAGCAGGGTCGGACACTGAAGCTTTCTTT.

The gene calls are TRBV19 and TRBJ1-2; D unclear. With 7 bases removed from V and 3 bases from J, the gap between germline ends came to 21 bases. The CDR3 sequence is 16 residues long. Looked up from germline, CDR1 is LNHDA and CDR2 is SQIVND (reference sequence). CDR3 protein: CASTTRDGGGYYGYTF. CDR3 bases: TGTGCCAGTACCACCCGTGATGGCGGTGGTTACTATGGCTACACCTTC. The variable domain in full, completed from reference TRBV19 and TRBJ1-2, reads DGGITQSPKYLFRKEGQNVTLSCEQNLNHDAMYWYRQDPGQGLRLIYYSQIVNDFQKGDIAEGYSVSREKKESFPLTVTSAQKNPTAFYLCASTTRDGGGYYGYTFGSGTRLTVV.

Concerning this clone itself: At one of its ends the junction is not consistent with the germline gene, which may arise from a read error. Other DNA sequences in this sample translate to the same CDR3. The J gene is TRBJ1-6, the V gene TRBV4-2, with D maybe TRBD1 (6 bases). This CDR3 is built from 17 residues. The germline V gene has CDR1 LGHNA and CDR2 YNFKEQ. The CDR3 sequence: CASSQDDRTANNSPLHF. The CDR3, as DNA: TGTGCCAGCAGCCAAGATGATAGGACAGCAAATAATTCCCCCCTCCACTTT.

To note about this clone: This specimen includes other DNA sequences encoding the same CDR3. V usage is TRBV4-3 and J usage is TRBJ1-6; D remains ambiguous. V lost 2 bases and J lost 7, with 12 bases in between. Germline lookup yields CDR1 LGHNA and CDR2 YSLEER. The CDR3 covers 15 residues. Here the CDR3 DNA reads TGCGCCAGCAGCCAAAATCCTGAACTAAATTCACCCCTCCACTTT. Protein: CASSQNPELNSPLHF.

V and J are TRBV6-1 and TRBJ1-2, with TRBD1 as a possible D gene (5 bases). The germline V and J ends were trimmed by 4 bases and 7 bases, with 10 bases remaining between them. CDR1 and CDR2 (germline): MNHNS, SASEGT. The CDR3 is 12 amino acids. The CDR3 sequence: CASSGSGGGYTF. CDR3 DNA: TGTGCCAGCAGTGGGTCCGGGGGTGGCTACACCTTC.

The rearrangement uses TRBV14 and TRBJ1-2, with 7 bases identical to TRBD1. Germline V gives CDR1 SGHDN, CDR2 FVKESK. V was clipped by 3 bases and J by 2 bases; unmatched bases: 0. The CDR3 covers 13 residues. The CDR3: CASSQDRNYGYTF. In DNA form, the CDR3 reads TGTGCCAGCAGCCAGGACAGGAACTATGGCTACACCTTC.

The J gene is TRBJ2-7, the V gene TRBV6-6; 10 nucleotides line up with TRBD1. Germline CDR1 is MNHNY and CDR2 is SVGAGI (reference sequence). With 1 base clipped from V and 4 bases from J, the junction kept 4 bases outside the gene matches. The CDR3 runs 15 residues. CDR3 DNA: TGTGCCAGCAGTTACTGGGGACAGGGGAGTTACGAGCAGTACTTC. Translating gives CASSYWGQGSYEQYF.

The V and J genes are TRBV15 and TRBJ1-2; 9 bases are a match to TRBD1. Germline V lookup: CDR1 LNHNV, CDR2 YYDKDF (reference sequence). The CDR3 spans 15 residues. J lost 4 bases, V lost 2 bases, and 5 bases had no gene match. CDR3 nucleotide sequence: TGTGCCACCAGCAGAAGGGGACAGGGTGGCTATGGCTACACCTTC. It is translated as CATSRRGQGGYGYTF. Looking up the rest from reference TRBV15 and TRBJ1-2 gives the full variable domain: DAMVIQNPRYQVTQFGKPVTLSCSQTLNHNVMYWYQQKSSQAPKLLFHYYDKDFNNEADTPDNFQSRRPNTSFCFLDIRSPGLGDTAMYLCATSRRGQGGYGYTFGSGTRLTVV.

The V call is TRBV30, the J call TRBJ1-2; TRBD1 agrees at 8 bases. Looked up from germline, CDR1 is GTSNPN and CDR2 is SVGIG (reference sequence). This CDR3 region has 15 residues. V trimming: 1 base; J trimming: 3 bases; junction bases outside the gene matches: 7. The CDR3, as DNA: TGTGCCTGGAGTGCATGGACAGGGTCGCACTATGGCTACACCTTC. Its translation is CAWSAWTGSHYGYTF.

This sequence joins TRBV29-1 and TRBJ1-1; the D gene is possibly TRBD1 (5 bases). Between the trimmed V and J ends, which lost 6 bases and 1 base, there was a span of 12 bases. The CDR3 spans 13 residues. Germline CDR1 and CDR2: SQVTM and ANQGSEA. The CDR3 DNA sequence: TGCAGCGTGTGGGGGACTCAGAACACTGAAGCTTTCTTT. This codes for CSVWGTQNTEAFF.